The clone carrying this TCR beta chain was detected only a few times. Its specificity is unknown. The record originates from a study of blood T cells in healthy people across ages. The study's findings and limits: It was the long-lived donors that had more naive CD4+ cells and higher diversity than aged donors.

A second PCR of 7 to 11 cycles used a sample-barcoded 5' primer and a J-beta primer mix. Via MiXCR, TCRdb re-called the 5' RACE reads, giving one row per CDR3 protein. The sample holds 1.6 million or so distinct CDR3 sequences, roughly a third seen once. V was trimmed by 1 base and J by 7 bases, leaving 11 bases between them. CDR3 length: 15 residues. Germline V gene sequence: CDR1 MNHNS, CDR2 SASEGT. The clonotype comes from a woman aged 25 to 39 in good health. This chain connects TRBV6-1 to TRBJ1-6; D is ambiguous. The sequencing sample was made of blood. DNA of the CDR3: TGTGCCAGCAGTGAAGTGCGGGGAGGGAATTCACCCCTCCACTTT. Encoded protein: CASSEVRGGNSPLHF.